This T cell receptor beta chain is drawn from a study of T cells in Graves' hyperthyroidism and ophthalmopathy. About this clonotype itself: Its antigen is as yet unknown.

Germline CDR1 is SGHTA and CDR2 is FQGNSA. V was clipped by 2 bases and J by 1 base; unmatched bases: 3. The length of the CDR3 is 16 residues. The cohort's ophthalmopathy patients, a group with duration under 3 months, had a Clinical Activity Score of at least 3 and a NOSPECS grade of at least 4. Uncontrolled infection, other autoimmune disease, pregnancy and lactation each barred patients from inclusion. Points from the study as a whole: Most thyroid-expanded clonotypes above 0.001 were also found in blood.

It was RNA transcripts that yielded the amplified TCR beta CDR3 regions. Carried out on the TCR CDR3, a first-round RT-PCR used the HTBI primer set. MiXCR was run by TCRdb on the multiplex PCR reads, yielding one entry per CDR3 protein. The sample holds nearly 600,000 distinct CDR3 sequences; about 14% are singletons and the top ten take over 6%. The sequence derives from a woman aged 18 to 35 with Graves' ophthalmopathy. Sequencing was done on a sample of blood. The chain employs TRBV7-2 and TRBJ2-5, with 11 bases identical to TRBD2. The DNA for the CDR3 is TGTGCCAGCAGCTTATTCGGGACTAGCGGCCAAGAGACCCAGTACTTC. It translates to CASSLFGTSGQETQYF.